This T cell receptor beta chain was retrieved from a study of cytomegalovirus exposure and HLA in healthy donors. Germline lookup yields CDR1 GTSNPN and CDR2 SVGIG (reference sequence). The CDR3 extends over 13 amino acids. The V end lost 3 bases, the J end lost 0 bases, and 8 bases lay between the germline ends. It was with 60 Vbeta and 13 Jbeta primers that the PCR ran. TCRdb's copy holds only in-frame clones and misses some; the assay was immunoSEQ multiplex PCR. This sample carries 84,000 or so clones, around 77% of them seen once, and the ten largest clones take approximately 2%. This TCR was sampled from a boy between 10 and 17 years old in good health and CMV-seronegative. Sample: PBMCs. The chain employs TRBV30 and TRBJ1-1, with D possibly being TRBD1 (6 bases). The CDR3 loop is CAWSAGVNTEAFF. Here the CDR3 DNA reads TGTGCCTGGAGCGCAGGGGTGAACACTGAAGCTTTCTTT.